The next 14 T cell receptor beta chains were all read from a single sample in a study of identical twins (TCRdb year 2016). The library was prepared using 5' RACE. For sequencing, an Illumina HiSeq 2000 was employed. TCRdb's own reprocessing of the public reads used fastp at Q25 and MiXCR and kept productive beta chains. Rows merge per CDR3 protein into single entries with the most common DNA and genes. The sample includes about 890,000 distinct CDR3 sequences, with 10% to 15% observed a single time. The top ten hold about 1.5% of the sample. Separately, the same data were catalogued under a study of yellow fever vaccine responses in identical twins.

The sample consisted of PBMCs. These receptors came from a woman aged 18-29 years in good health.

This clonotype was found a few times. V gene TRBV6-1 combines with J gene TRBJ2-5, with 10 bases aligning to TRBD2. Germline V gene lookup returns CDR1 MNHNS and CDR2 SASEGT. This CDR3 has 15 residues. With 7 bases clipped from V and 4 bases from J, the junction kept 9 bases outside the gene matches. The CDR3 DNA reads as TGTGCCAGCATCAAAGCGGGGGGGCCTGGAGAGACCCAGTACTTC. This codes for CASIKAGGPGETQYF.

This chain connects TRBV20-1 to TRBJ2-3; 7 bases align to TRBD1. This CDR3 spans 14 amino acids. CDR1 is DFQATT, CDR2 SNEGSKA, per germline (reference sequence). V dropped 6 bases and J dropped 2; count of bases not matched to a gene: 8. CDR3 amino acids: CSARDSQNTDTQYF. CDR3 in DNA: TGCAGTGCAAGGGACAGCCAAAACACAGATACGCAGTATTTT.

The chain uses TRBV5-1 and TRBJ2-7, with D unresolved. The CDR3 length is 14 residues. CDR1 is SGHRS, CDR2 YFSETQ, per germline. Trimming left V 5 bases short and J 6 bases short, with 18 bases between. The CDR3 loop is CASRIAPGRTEQYF. The DNA for the CDR3 is TGCGCCAGCAGAATCGCCCCGGGCCGGACCGAGCAGTACTTC.

This chain links TRBV7-9 with TRBJ2-5; possible D gene TRBD1, 5 bases. Germline CDR1 SEHNR, CDR2 FQNEAQ (reference sequence). The CDR3 covers 14 residues. Trimming shortened V by 1 base and J by 6 bases, and 12 bases separated the two germline ends. The CDR3 DNA follows: TGTGCCAGCAGCTTAGGTCAGGGTGAGCAGACCCAGTACTTC. Protein sequence: CASSLGQGEQTQYF.

The chain combines TRBV6-1 with TRBJ1-1; possibly TRBD1 for D (5 bases). The V gene's germline CDR1 is MNHNS and CDR2 SASEGT. V was trimmed by 6 bases and J by 3 bases, leaving 20 bases between them. The CDR3 consists of 16 residues. Here the CDR3 reads CASSQDRPYYHTEAFF. The CDR3, as DNA: TGTGCCAGCAGCCAAGACAGACCGTACTATCACACTGAAGCTTTCTTT.

The V gene is TRBV10-2, the J gene TRBJ2-5; D call uncertain. The V gene lost 3 bases and the J gene lost 4 bases, with 9 bases spanning the gap. This CDR3 region has 13 residues. Germline V gene sequence: CDR1 WSHSY, CDR2 SAAADI. Here the CDR3 DNA reads TGCGCCAGCAGTGATCTGGTGGGAGAGACCCAGTACTTC. This gives the protein CASSDLVGETQYF.

This clonotype has just a few counts. The rearrangement joins TRBV21-1 to TRBJ2-3; no DNA check was done on the table's D call, TRBD2. TRBV21-1 is a pseudogene. The CDR3 is 16 residues long. Here the CDR3 DNA reads TGTGCCAGCAGCAAGAGGACTAGAACTAGCACAGATACGCAGTATTTT. This encodes CASSKRTRTSTDTQYF.

This clonotype was recorded a few times. The chain couples TRBV6-4 to TRBJ2-2, with a weak D call TRBD2 (5 bases). The CDR3 runs 15 residues. The V gene lost 4 bases and the J gene lost 4 bases, with 13 bases spanning the gap. The germline V gene has CDR1 MRHNA and CDR2 SNTAGT. CDR3 in amino acids: CASSVGTDFTGELFF. The DNA of the CDR3 is TGTGCCAGCAGTGTAGGAACGGACTTCACCGGGGAGCTGTTTTTT.

The table lists this clonotype with a few counts. J is TRBJ1-6 and V is TRBV10-2; no definite D call. Trimming cost V 1 base and J 5 bases, with 3 bases left between them. Germline V gene lookup returns CDR1 WSHSY and CDR2 SAAADI. This CDR3 has 13 amino acids. In nucleotides, the CDR3 is TGCGCCAGCAGTGAGTTTAATAATTCACCCCTCCACTTT. Translated: CASSEFNNSPLHF.

The V call is TRBV5-1, the J call TRBJ2-7; 7 nucleotides agree with TRBD2. Losses at the gene ends were 4 bases for V and 6 bases for J; bases not matched to a gene: 7. From germline, CDR1 is SGHRS and CDR2 YFSETQ. The CDR3 sequence is 13 residues long. The CDR3 region is CASSTGAGSEQYV. The CDR3, as DNA: TGCGCCAGCAGCACCGGAGCGGGATCCGAGCAGTACGTC.

The CDR3 here is CASSFRLAGASSYNEQFF. The CDR3, as DNA: TGTGCCAGCAGTTTTAGACTAGCGGGGGCGAGCTCCTACAATGAGCAGTTCTTC. The J gene is TRBJ2-1, the V gene TRBV6-5, with 12 bases matching TRBD2. V lost 4 bases to trimming and J lost 0 bases; unmatched junction nucleotides: 7. The CDR3 is 18 residues long. Germline lookup yields CDR1 MNHEY and CDR2 SVGAGI.

This clonotype was counted a few times. V is TRBV5-1 and J is TRBJ2-1, with 8 nucleotides matching TRBD2. The V and J ends lost 4 bases and 4 bases, in that order; junction bases with no gene match: 13. The germline V gene encodes CDR1 SGHRS and CDR2 YFSETQ. The CDR3 consists of 17 residues. This CDR3 is CASSIPGGARFYNEQFF. CDR3 coding DNA: TGCGCCAGCAGCATCCCGGGGGGGGCGAGATTTTACAATGAGCAGTTCTTC.

This clonotype showed up just a few times. The chain carries TRBV7-9 and TRBJ2-1; possibly TRBD1 or TRBD2 for D (6 bases each). V gave up 5 bases and J gave up 4 bases, with 12 bases separating them. CDR1 and CDR2 (germline): SEHNR, FQNEAQ (reference sequence). The CDR3 length is 14 residues. The DNA of the CDR3 is TGTGCCAGCAGCCCTCCGGGGGCTTACAATGAGCAGTTCTTC. Translation: CASSPPGAYNEQFF. Full variable domain (remainder filled in from reference TRBV7-9 and TRBJ2-1): DTGVSQNPRHKITKRGQNVTFRCDPISEHNRLYWYRQTLGQGPEFLTYFQNEAQLEKSRLLSDRFSAERPKGSFSTLEIQRTEQGDSAMYLCASSPPGAYNEQFFGPGTRLTVL.

The sample holds many counts of this clonotype. The V call is TRBV20-1, the J call TRBJ2-7; no clear D. This CDR3 has 13 amino acids. Germline lookup yields CDR1 DFQATT and CDR2 SNEGSKA (reference sequence). The CDR3 DNA sequence: TGCACCAAGCCCCTAACAGAACCCTACGAGCAGTACGTC. Protein sequence: CTKPLTEPYEQYV.